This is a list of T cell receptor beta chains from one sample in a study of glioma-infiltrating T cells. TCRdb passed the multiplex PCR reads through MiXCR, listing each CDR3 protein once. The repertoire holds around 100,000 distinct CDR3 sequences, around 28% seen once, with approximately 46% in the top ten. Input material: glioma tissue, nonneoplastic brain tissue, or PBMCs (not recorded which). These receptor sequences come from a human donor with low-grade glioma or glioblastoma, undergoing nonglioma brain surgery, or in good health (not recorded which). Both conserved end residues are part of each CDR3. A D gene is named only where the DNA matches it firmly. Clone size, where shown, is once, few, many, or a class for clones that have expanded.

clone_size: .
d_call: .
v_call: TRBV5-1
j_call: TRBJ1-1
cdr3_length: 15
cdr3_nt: TGCGCCAGCAGCATACGGACATCAGAGGGCACTGAAGCTTTCTTT
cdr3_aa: CASSIRTSEGTEAFF

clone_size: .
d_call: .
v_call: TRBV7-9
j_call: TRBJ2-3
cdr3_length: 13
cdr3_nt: TGTGCCAGCAGCTTAGTTCAGATAGGTACGCAGTATTTT
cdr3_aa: CASSLVQIGTQYF

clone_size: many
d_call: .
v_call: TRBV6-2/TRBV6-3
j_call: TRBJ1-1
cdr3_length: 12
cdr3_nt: TGTGCCAGCAGTTACCGGACCTATGAAGCTTTCTTT
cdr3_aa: CASSYRTYEAFF

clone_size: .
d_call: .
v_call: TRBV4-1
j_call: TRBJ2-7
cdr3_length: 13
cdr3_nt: TGCGCCAGCAGCCAAGAAGGCAACTACGAGCAGTACTTC
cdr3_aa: CASSQEGNYEQYF

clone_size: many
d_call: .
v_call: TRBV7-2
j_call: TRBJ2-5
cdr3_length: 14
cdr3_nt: TGTGCCAGCAGCTTAGCGGGGGGGCGGGTGACCCAGTACTTC
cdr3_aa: CASSLAGGRVTQYF

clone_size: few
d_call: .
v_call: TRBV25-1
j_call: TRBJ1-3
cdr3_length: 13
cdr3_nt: TGTGCCAGCAGTGGGCTAACTGGAAACACCATATATTTT
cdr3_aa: CASSGLTGNTIYF

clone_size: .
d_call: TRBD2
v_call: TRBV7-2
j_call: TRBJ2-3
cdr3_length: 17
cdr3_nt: TGTGTCAGCAGCTCGCAAAGTTGGACTAGCGGTTCAGATACGCAATATTTT
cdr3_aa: CVSSSQSWTSGSDTQYF

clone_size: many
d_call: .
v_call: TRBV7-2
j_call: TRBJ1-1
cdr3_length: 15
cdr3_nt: TGTGCCAGCAGCCAAGGACAGAGCGGCTACACTGAAGCTTTCTTT
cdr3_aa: CASSQGQSGYTEAFF

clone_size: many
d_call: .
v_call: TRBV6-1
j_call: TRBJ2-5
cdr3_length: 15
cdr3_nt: TGTGCCAGCAGTCCCCGCGGGGTGGCCCAAGAGACCCAGTACTTC
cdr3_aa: CASSPRGVAQETQYF

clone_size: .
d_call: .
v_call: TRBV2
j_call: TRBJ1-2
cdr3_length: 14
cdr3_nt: TGTGCCAGCAGACCCGAGGGGCGGGACTATGGCTACACCTTC
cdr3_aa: CASRPEGRDYGYTF

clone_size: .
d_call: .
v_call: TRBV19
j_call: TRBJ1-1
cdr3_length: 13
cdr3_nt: TGTGCCAGTAGGAAGGGCGGGTTGCCTGAAGCTTTCTTT
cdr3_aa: CASRKGGLPEAFF

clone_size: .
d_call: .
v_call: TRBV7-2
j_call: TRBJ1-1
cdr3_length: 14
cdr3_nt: TGTGCCAGCAGGCACAGGGAGGTGAACACTGAAGCTTTCTTT
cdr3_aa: CASRHREVNTEAFF

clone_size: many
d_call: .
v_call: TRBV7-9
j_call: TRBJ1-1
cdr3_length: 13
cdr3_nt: TGTGCCAGCAGCTTAGCCAGGAGCGCTGAAGCTTTCTTT
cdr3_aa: CASSLARSAEAFF

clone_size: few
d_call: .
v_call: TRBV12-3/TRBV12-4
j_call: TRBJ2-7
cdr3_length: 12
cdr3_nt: TGTGCCAGCAGTCCGCAGGTTCACGAGCAGTACTTC
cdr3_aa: CASSPQVHEQYF

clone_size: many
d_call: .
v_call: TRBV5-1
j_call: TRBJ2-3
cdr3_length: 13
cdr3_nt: TGCGCCAGCAGTCCACAGGGACCAGATACGCAGTATTTT
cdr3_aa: CASSPQGPDTQYF

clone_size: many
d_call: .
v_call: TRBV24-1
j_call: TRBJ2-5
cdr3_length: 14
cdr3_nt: TGTGCCACCAGTGATAGCCCCCTGCAAGAGACCCAGTACTTC
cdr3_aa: CATSDSPLQETQYF

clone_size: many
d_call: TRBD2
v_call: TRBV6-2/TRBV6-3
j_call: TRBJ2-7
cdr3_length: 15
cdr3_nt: TGTGCCAGCAGTTCCCCGGGACTAGGGACCTACGAGCAGTACTTC
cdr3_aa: CASSSPGLGTYEQYF

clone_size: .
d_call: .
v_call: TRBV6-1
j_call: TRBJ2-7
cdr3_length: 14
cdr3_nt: TGTGCCAGCAAGGCGCGGATAGAATCCTACGAGCAGTACTTC
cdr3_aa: CASKARIESYEQYF

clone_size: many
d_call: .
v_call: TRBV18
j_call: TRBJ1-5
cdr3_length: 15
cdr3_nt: TGTGCCAGCTCACCAGGCAGGATTAGCAATCAGCCCCAGCATTTT
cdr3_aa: CASSPGRISNQPQHF

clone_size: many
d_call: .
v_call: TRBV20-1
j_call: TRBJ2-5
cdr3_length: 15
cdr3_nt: TGCAGTGCTAGAGATCAGGCCAGTTCCTGGGAGACCCAGTACTTC
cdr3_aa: CSARDQASSWETQYF

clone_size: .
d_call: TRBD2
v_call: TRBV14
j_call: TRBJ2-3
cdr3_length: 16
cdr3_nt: TGTGCCAGCAGCCAGAGCGGGGCCGCCTCCACAGATACGCAGTATTTT
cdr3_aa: CASSQSGAASTDTQYF

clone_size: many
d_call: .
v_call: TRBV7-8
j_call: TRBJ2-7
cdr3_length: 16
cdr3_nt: TGTGCCAGCAGCTTCCCCGCCTCCCGACATAGCGACGAGCAGTACTTC
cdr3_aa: CASSFPASRHSDEQYF

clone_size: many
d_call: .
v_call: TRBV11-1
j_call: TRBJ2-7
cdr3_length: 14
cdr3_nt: TGTGCCAGCAGCTTAGGCCACTCGTCCCGCGAGCAGTACTTC
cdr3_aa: CASSLGHSSREQYF

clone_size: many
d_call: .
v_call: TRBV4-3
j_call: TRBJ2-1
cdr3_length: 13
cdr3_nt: TGCGCCAGCAGCCCCTTTTTAACCCATGAGCAGTTCTTC
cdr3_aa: CASSPFLTHEQFF

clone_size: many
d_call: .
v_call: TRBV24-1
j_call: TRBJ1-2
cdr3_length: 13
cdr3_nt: TGTGCCACCAGTGATTTGACAGAACCCGGCTACACCTTC
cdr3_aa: CATSDLTEPGYTF

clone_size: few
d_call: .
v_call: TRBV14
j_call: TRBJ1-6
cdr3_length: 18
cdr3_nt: TGTGCCAGCAGCCAAGATCCACGAAAGAGCTCCTATAATTCACCCCTCCACTTT
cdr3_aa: CASSQDPRKSSYNSPLHF

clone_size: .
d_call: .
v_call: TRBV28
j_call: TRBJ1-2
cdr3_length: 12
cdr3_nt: TGTGCCAGCACTACGCAGGGGTCTGTGTACACCTTC
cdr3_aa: CASTTQGSVYTF

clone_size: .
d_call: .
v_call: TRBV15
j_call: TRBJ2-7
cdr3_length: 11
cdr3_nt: TGTGCCACCAGAGATTATGTAGGGCAGTACTTC
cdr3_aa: CATRDYVGQYF

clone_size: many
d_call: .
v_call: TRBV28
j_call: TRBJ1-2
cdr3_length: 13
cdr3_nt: TGTGCCAGCAGTTTCCTGGGTAACTATGGCTACACCTTC
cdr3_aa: CASSFLGNYGYTF

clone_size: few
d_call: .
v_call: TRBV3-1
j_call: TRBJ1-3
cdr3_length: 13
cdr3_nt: TGTGCCAGTCAACTAAGCTCTGGAAACACCATATATTTT
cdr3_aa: CASQLSSGNTIYF

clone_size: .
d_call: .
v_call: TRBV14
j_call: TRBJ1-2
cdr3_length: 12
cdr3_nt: TGTGCCAGCAGCAAGGGCGACTATGGCTACACCTTC
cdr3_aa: CASSKGDYGYTF

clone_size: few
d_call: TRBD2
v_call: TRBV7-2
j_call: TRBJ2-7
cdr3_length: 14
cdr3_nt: TGTGCCAGCAGCTTAGGGGTAGCGGGGGTCTCCCCGTTCTTC
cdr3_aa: CASSLGVAGVSPFF

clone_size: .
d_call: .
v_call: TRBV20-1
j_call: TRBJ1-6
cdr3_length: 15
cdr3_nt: TGCAGTGCTAGGGGAGTCGGAACCTATAATTCACCCATCCACTTT
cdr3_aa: CSARGVGTYNSPIHF

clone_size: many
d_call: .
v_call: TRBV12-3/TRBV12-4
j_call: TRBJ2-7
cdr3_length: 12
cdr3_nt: TGTGCCAGCAGTCCGGGCCGTAGGGAGCAGTACTTC
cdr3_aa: CASSPGRREQYF

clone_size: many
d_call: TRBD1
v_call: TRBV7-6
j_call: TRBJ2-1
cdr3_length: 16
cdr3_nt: TGTGCCAGCAGCGCTCCACAGGGGTTGCGTGGCAATGAGCAGTTCTTC
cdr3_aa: CASSAPQGLRGNEQFF

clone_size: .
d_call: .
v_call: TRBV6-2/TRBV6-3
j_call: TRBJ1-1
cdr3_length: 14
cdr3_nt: TGTGCCAGCAGCTTTCGGCAGGTATTGACTGAAGCTTTCTTT
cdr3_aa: CASSFRQVLTEAFF

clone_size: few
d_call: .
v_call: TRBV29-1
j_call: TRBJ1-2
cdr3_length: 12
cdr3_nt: TGCAGCGTTGATGCAGTTAACTATGGCTACACCTTC
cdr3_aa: CSVDAVNYGYTF

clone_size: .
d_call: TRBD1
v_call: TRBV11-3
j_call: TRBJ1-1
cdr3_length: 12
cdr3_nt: TGTGCCAGCAGCATCGACAGGGGATCGGCTTTCTTT
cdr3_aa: CASSIDRGSAFF

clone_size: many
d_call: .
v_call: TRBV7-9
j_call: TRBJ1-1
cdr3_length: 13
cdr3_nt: TGTGCCAGCAGCTTACAGGGATACACTGAAGCTTTCTTT
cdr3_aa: CASSLQGYTEAFF

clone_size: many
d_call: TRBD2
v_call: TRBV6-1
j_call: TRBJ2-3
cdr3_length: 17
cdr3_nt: TGTGCCAGCAGTGTCCTAGCGGGGGCCGGATTAACAGATACGCAGTATTTT
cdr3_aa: CASSVLAGAGLTDTQYF

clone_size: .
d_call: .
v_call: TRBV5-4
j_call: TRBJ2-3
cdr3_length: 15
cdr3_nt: TGTGCCAGCAGCTTGTCGGGGAATCACGCAGATACGCAGTATTTT
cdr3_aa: CASSLSGNHADTQYF

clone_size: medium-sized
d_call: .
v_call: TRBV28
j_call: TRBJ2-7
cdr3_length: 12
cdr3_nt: TGTGCCAGCGGGCTAGGGTACGCCGAGCAGTACTTC
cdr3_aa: CASGLGYAEQYF

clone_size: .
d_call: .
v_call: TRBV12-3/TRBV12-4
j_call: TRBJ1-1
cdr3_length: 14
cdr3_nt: TGTGCCAGCAGACTTGACAGGTCTCCGGTTGAAGCTTTCTTT
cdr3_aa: CASRLDRSPVEAFF

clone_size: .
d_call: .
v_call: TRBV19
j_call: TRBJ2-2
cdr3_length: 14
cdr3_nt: TGTGCCAGTAGGGGACTGATTAACACCGGGGAGCTGTTTTTT
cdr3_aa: CASRGLINTGELFF

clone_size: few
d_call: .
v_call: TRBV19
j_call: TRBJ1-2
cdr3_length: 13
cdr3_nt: TGTGCCAGTAGTCCCGGGACCTCCTATGGCTACACCTTC
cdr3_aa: CASSPGTSYGYTF

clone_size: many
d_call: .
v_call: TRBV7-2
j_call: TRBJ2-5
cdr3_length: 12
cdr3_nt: TGTGCCAGCAGCTTTAGGAGCGAGACCCAGTACTTC
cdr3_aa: CASSFRSETQYF

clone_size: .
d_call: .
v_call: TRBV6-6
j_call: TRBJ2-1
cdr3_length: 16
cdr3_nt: TGTGCCAGCAGTTACCAGCGCGCTAGGGGGGACAATGAGCAGTTCTTC
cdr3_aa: CASSYQRARGDNEQFF

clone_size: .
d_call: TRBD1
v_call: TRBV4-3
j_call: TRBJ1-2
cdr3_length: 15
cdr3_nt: TGCGCCAGCAGCCAAGATTGGACAGGGAATGGTGGCTACACCTTC
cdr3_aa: CASSQDWTGNGGYTF